This T cell receptor beta chain was sequenced in a study of control samples from healthy donors and cancer patients. Data came from immunoSEQ multiplex PCR; TCRdb stores just in-frame clones and leaves some out. The sample lists about 85,000 clones, roughly 91% occurring once. Looked up from germline, CDR1 is LGHDT and CDR2 is YNNKEL (reference sequence). The CDR3 sequence is 14 residues long. V was shortened by 5 bases and J by 3 bases, with 10 bases between the two germline ends. The chain couples TRBV3-1 (or the pseudogene TRBV3-2) to TRBJ2-2; D might be TRBD1 or TRBD2, each matching 5 bases. This clonotype was sampled from a man between 45 and 60 years old in good health. The sequencing sample was made of blood. CDR3 sequence (DNA): TGTGCCAGCAGCTTGGGACCTTACACCGGGGAGCTGTTTTTT. This gives the protein CASSLGPYTGELFF.